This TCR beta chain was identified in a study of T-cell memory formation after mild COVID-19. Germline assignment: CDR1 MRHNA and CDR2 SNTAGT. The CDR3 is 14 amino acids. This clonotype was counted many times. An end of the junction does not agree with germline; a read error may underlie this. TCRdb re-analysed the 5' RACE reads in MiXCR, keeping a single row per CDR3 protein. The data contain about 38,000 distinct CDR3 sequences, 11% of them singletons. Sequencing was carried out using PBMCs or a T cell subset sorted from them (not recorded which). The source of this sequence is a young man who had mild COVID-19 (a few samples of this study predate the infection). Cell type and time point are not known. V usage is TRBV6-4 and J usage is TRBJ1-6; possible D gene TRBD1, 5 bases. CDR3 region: CASRMGGHNSPLHF. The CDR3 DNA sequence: TGTGCCAGCAGGATGGGAGGACATAACTCACCCCTCCACTTT.